What follows are 21 T cell receptor beta chains derived from one specimen sequenced in a study of T cell responses to AZD1222 COVID-19 vaccine (TCRdb year 2021). Library generation was performed with the immunoSEQ multiplex PCR assay. The source is immuneACCESS, and TCRdb retained only in-frame sequences with V and J called. Part of the clones is not carried over; for the studies checked, unresolved V genes explain less than half of this, and the remainder is unexplained. For this sample the table gives 55,000 to 90,000 clones, of which roughly 82% were detected only once. The ten largest make up roughly 5% of the sample. Reading the label with the study, this specimen's time point is: baseline before first vaccination. The specimen comprised peripheral blood, sampled on day 0 of AZD1222 vaccination. Every receptor here comes from an adult in good health.

As DNA, the CDR3 is TGTGCCAGCAGTGGTGTTAGCGGGGGGGCGGAGACCCAGTACTTC. Amino acid sequence: CASSGVSGGAETQYF. The chain employs TRBV27 and TRBJ2-5; 11 positions agree with TRBD2. This CDR3 is 15 amino acids long. From germline, CDR1 is MNHEY and CDR2 SMNVEV (reference sequence). J was trimmed by 5 bases and V by 5 bases; bases with no gene match: 7.

This clone occurred a few times. J is TRBJ2-2 and V is TRBV6-5; 10 bases are a match to TRBD1. CDR1 and CDR2 from the germline V gene are MNHEY and SVGAGI. V lost 2 bases to trimming and J lost 7 bases; unmatched junction nucleotides: 7. The CDR3 consists of 16 residues. The CDR3 DNA sequence: TGTGCCAGCAGTTACCGGAGACAGGGGGCTCACGGGGAGCTGTTTTTT. Its protein is CASSYRRQGAHGELFF.

The J gene is TRBJ2-7, the V gene TRBV7-9, with 7 bases matching TRBD1. Germline V lookup: CDR1 SEHNR, CDR2 FQNEAQ (reference sequence). This CDR3 is 17 amino acids long. Losses at the gene ends were 4 bases for V and 0 bases for J; bases not matched to a gene: 12. This CDR3 is CASSSTGRDSDSYEQYF. In DNA form, the CDR3 reads TGTGCCAGCAGCTCAACGGGCCGGGACAGCGACTCCTACGAGCAGTACTTC. Supplemented by reference TRBV7-9 and TRBJ2-7, the full variable domain reads DTGVSQNPRHKITKRGQNVTFRCDPISEHNRLYWYRQTLGQGPEFLTYFQNEAQLEKSRLLSDRFSAERPKGSFSTLEIQRTEQGDSAMYLCASSSTGRDSDSYEQYFGPGTRLTVT.

This clone was seen just once. The genes are TRBV11-2 and TRBJ1-1, with D unclear. V was trimmed by 4 bases and J by 1 base, leaving 7 bases between them. The CDR3 contains 13 residues. The germline gives CDR1 SGHAT, CDR2 FQNNGV. As DNA, the CDR3 is TGTGCCAGCAGCTGGGGTAGGAACACTGAAGCTTTCTTT. Protein sequence: CASSWGRNTEAFF.

The chain links TRBV4-3 to TRBJ1-4, with D possibly TRBD1 on 6 matching bases. Germline V gives CDR1 LGHNA, CDR2 YSLEER. V was pared by 1 base and J by 0 bases, with 15 bases between. The CDR3 extends over 18 amino acids. Here the CDR3 DNA reads TGCGCCAGCAGCCAAGGGAAGGGGGGTACCTCAACTAATGAAAAACTGTTTTTT. Its translation: CASSQGKGGTSTNEKLFF.

This clone was detected a few times. The chain uses TRBV11-3 and TRBJ2-7, with D possibly being TRBD1 (5 bases). V dropped 1 base and J dropped 2 bases, with 9 bases sitting between them. The CDR3 has 14 residues. Germline CDR1 and CDR2: SGHNT and YENEEA. This chain's CDR3 is CASSLGGLTYEQYF. CDR3 sequence (DNA): TGTGCCAGCAGCTTAGGGGGCCTGACCTACGAGCAGTACTTC. The full variable domain, its missing parts supplied by reference TRBV11-3 and TRBJ2-7, is EAGVVQSPRYKIIEKKQPVAFWCNPISGHNTLYWYLQNLGQGPELLIRYENEEAVDDSQLPKDRFSAERLKGVDSTLKIQPAELGDSAVYLCASSLGGLTYEQYFGPGTRLTVT.

This clone was detected only a few times. The chain is built from TRBV14 and TRBJ1-3; no definite D call. The CDR3 runs to 16 residues. CDR1 is SGHDN, CDR2 FVKESK, per germline. V lost 4 bases, J lost 0 bases, and 13 bases lay in between. The CDR3 bases are TGTGCCAGCAGCCCGGGCCTCTCAATCTCTGGAAACACCATATATTTT. This translates into CASSPGLSISGNTIYF.

The J gene is TRBJ1-1, the V gene TRBV4-1; unclear D gene. The CDR3 is 15 amino acids. CDR1 is MGHRA, CDR2 YSYEKL, per germline. The V gene lost 1 base and the J gene lost 6 bases, with 15 bases spanning the gap. The CDR3 DNA reads TGCGCCAGCAGCCAAGGGGAAAGAGATCGAGCTGAAGCTTTCTTT. Encoded protein: CASSQGERDRAEAFF.

The gene calls are TRBV7-3 and TRBJ1-2, with D possibly matching TRBD1 (6 bases). Deletions cut 7 bases from V and 5 bases from J, with 20 bases between. CDR3 length equals 15 residues. The germline V gene encodes CDR1 SGHTA and CDR2 FQGTGA. CDR3: CASTPDGRGLYGYTF. CDR3 in DNA: TGTGCCAGCACTCCCGACGGCAGGGGCCTTTATGGCTACACCTTC.

This chain uses TRBV5-1 with TRBJ2-5, with TRBD2 as a possible D gene (6 bases). The CDR3 is 15 residues long. The germline gives CDR1 SGHRS, CDR2 YFSETQ. V was shortened by 4 bases and J by 1 base, with 14 bases between the two germline ends. The CDR3 reads CASSPGEAGQETQYF. Written as DNA, the CDR3 is TGCGCCAGCAGCCCCGGGGAAGCGGGCCAAGAGACCCAGTACTTC. Looking up the rest from reference TRBV5-1 and TRBJ2-5 gives the full variable domain: KAGVTQTPRYLIKTRGQQVTLSCSPISGHRSVSWYQQTPGQGLQFLFEYFSETQRNKGNFPGRFSGRQFSNSRSEMNVSTLELGDSALYLCASSPGEAGQETQYFGPGTRLLVL.

This clone was seen just once. The chain recombines TRBV5-4 with TRBJ2-3; the match to TRBD2 covers 13 bases. CDR1 SGHNT and CDR2 YYREEE come from the germline V gene (reference sequence). The V segment lost 0 bases and the J segment 0 bases; nucleotides outside the gene matches: 4. This CDR3 has 18 residues. As DNA, the CDR3 is TGTGCCAGCAGCTTGGGACTAGCGGGGGGAACTAGCACAGATACGCAGTATTTT. Its protein is CASSLGLAGGTSTDTQYF.

This clone has just a few counts. The CDR3 region has the DNA TGTGCCAGCAGCGGAACAGGGTTGGGCTATGGCTACACCTTC. It yields the protein CASSGTGLGYGYTF. The chain has TRBV5-6 and TRBJ1-2, with D tentatively TRBD1 (6 bases). V was clipped by 4 bases and J by 4 bases, with 14 bases between them. There are 14 residues in the CDR3. Germline V gene data show CDR1 as SGHDT and CDR2 as YYEEEE.

The chain employs TRBV4-3 and TRBJ1-4; D uncertain. The CDR3 is made up of 18 amino acids. The V gene's germline CDR1 is LGHNA and CDR2 YSLEER. Trimming pared 0 bases from V and 0 bases from J, leaving 14 bases between. The CDR3 reads CASSQDLGTSTTNEKLFF. CDR3 sequence (DNA): TGCGCCAGCAGCCAAGACTTAGGCACATCGACAACTAATGAAAAACTGTTTTTT.

V usage is TRBV6-4 and J usage is TRBJ1-6, with D tentatively TRBD1 (5 bases). Germline assignment: CDR1 MRHNA and CDR2 SNTAGT. The CDR3 runs 14 residues. V gave up 2 bases and J gave up 7 bases, with 9 bases separating them. The CDR3, as DNA: TGTGCCAGCAGTGACGGGAACAGGAATTCACCCCTCCACTTT. It specifies CASSDGNRNSPLHF.

This chain links TRBV29-1 with TRBJ2-5; 7 bases are shared with TRBD1. CDR1 is SQVTM, CDR2 ANQGSEA, per germline. Trimming cost V 6 bases and J 1 base; bases outside gene matches: 5. The CDR3 spans 13 residues. This CDR3 is CSVARTGQETQYF. CDR3 DNA sequence: TGCAGCGTGGCCAGGACAGGCCAAGAGACCCAGTACTTC.

This clone was recorded only once. The J gene is TRBJ2-1, the V gene TRBV29-1; TRBD2 matches 7 bases. Trimming at V came to 6 bases and at J to 9 bases, leaving 11 bases not matched to a gene. Germline V gene data show CDR1 as SQVTM and CDR2 as ANQGSEA. The CDR3 spans 13 residues. In nucleotides, the CDR3 is TGCAGCGTACCTGGACTAGTTCTGGGTGAGCAGTTCTTC. It is translated as CSVPGLVLGEQFF.

The CDR3 nucleotides read TGCGCCAGCAGCCGGGACAGGGCGGGTTCTGGGGCCAACGTCCTGACTTTC. Translated, it gives CASSRDRAGSGANVLTF. This chain connects TRBV4-1 to TRBJ2-6; 9 bases agree with TRBD1. Germline CDR1 and CDR2: MGHRA and YSYEKL. The CDR3 is 17 amino acids. Losses at the gene ends were 4 bases for V and 1 base for J; bases not matched to a gene: 5.

The chain is built from TRBV2 and TRBJ2-3; D could derive from TRBD1 or TRBD2 (5 bases each). With 2 bases removed from V and 2 bases from J, the gap between germline ends came to 14 bases. CDR3 length: 16 residues. Germline V gene lookup returns CDR1 SNHLY and CDR2 FYNNEI. CDR3 region: CASSETVGRITDTQYF. Here the CDR3 DNA reads TGTGCCAGCAGTGAAACCGTGGGACGGATCACAGATACGCAGTATTTT.

The chain links TRBV4-3 to TRBJ2-2; 7 nucleotides line up with TRBD2. Germline assignment: CDR1 LGHNA and CDR2 YSLEER. After removal of 3 bases from V and 5 bases from J, the junction contained 12 bases not matched to a gene. The CDR3 contains 17 residues. CDR3 nucleotide sequence: TGCGCCAGCAGCCAGGACACCTTTGCGGGGGTAACCGGGGAGCTGTTTTTT. It yields the protein CASSQDTFAGVTGELFF.

The chain combines TRBV5-3 with TRBJ2-3; 11 positions agree with TRBD2. TRBV5-3 is flagged as an ORF with uncertain function. V lost 1 base and J lost 5; bases outside the gene matches: 9. The CDR3 has 17 amino acids. The CDR3 loop reads CARSLHLAGGALDTQYF. CDR3 nucleotide sequence: TGTGCCAGAAGCTTGCATCTAGCGGGGGGTGCCTTAGATACGCAGTATTTT.

The V and J genes are TRBV28 and TRBJ1-5; 7 bases match TRBD1. This CDR3 has 14 amino acids. Germline V CDR1 and CDR2: MDHEN, SYDVKM. Trimming took 5 bases from V and 1 from J; bases not matched to a gene: 2. Written as DNA, the CDR3 is TGTGCCAGCAGTAACAGGGGAAGCAATCAGCCCCAGCATTTT. The encoded protein is CASSNRGSNQPQHF.